These 9 T cell receptor beta chains originate from one sample sequenced in a study of T cells in Graves' hyperthyroidism and ophthalmopathy (dated by TCRdb to the late 2010s). Library prep was done by multiplex PCR. Sequencing used an Illumina HiSeq 2000. TCR beta CDR3 regions were amplified from RNA transcripts. For the first round of RT-PCR on the TCR CDR3, the HTBI primer set was used together with the Qiagen OneStep RT-PCR kit. TCRdb's own reprocessing of the public reads used fastp at Q25 and MiXCR and kept productive beta chains. Under each unique CDR3 protein, matching rows form one entry showing the most common genes and DNA. Across this sample there are more than 550,000 distinct CDR3 sequences, with roughly a sixth seen only once. In total, the top ten clones hold roughly 17% of the sample. The sequencing input was blood. The origin of the receptors is a woman between 50 and 59 years old with Graves' hyperthyroidism that later progressed to Graves' ophthalmopathy.

This clonotype was found many times. The CDR3 spells CAWSWKGSYGYTF. In nucleotides, the CDR3 is TGTGCCTGGAGTTGGAAGGGATCCTATGGCTACACCTTC. V and J are TRBV30 and TRBJ1-2; D uncertain. The CDR3 consists of 13 residues. V was trimmed by 2 bases and J by 4 bases, leaving 11 bases between them. The germline V gene has CDR1 GTSNPN and CDR2 SVGIG (reference sequence).

The table lists this clonotype with a few counts. The CDR3 DNA reads TGCAGTGCTAGGGGAATACAGGGGGCGGCGACCGGGGAGCTGTTTTTT. Amino acids: CSARGIQGAATGELFF. The chain has TRBV20-1 and TRBJ2-2, with 9 bases aligning to TRBD1. Germline V gives CDR1 DFQATT, CDR2 SNEGSKA (reference sequence). The CDR3 runs to 16 residues. Losses at the gene ends were 3 bases for V and 5 bases for J; bases not matched to a gene: 10.

Note on this clonotype: Sequence at one end of the junction differs from germline and may be a read error. The chain is built from TRBV7-6 and TRBJ2-3, with TRBD2 matching 12 bases. The germline V gene encodes CDR1 SGHVS and CDR2 FNYEAQ. The CDR3 is 19 residues long. DNA for the CDR3: TGTGTCAGCAGCTTAAGGGCAGTAGTGACTAGCGGGGGCCCGGATACGCAGTATTTT. Translating gives CVSSLRAVVTSGGPDTQYF.

This clonotype was detected ten times or more. Here the CDR3 DNA reads TGTGCCAGCAGTTACTCCGTAAGGGCGACAGGGAGGAAGGTTACTGAAGCTTTCTTT. The encoded protein is CASSYSVRATGRKVTEAFF. The chain has TRBV6-6 and TRBJ1-1; 7 bases agree with TRBD1. The CDR3 is 19 amino acids. Trimming cost V 0 bases and J 5 bases; bases outside gene matches: 18. CDR1 and CDR2 from the germline V gene are MNHNY and SVGAGI (reference sequence).

The gene calls are TRBV18 and TRBJ1-2; the D is unclear. Deletions cut 4 bases from V and 2 bases from J, with 8 bases between. Per germline, CDR1 KGHSH and CDR2 LQKENI. The CDR3 consists of 13 residues. Here the CDR3 DNA reads TGTGCCAGCTCACAACAGCAAAACTATGGCTACACCTTC. Its protein is CASSQQQNYGYTF.

The genes are TRBV12-3 or TRBV12-4 and TRBJ1-5; no firm D call. The CDR3 consists of 12 residues. V was trimmed by 4 bases and J by 8 bases, leaving 9 bases between them. In DNA, the CDR3 is TGTGCCAGCAGTTGGACTCCAAAGCCCCAGCATTTT. Translating it yields CASSWTPKPQHF.

This clonotype was seen only a few times. The chain uses TRBV30 and TRBJ1-5, with D uncertain. This CDR3 is 14 amino acids long. Germline V lookup: CDR1 GTSNPN, CDR2 SVGIG (reference sequence). Trimming took 1 base from V and 3 from J, leaving 10 bases between them. This CDR3 is CAWSGRLDNQPQHF. The CDR3 DNA reads as TGTGCCTGGAGTGGACGGTTAGACAATCAGCCCCAGCATTTT.

The rearrangement links TRBV2 to TRBJ2-3; D is ambiguous. V was cut by 7 bases and J by 1 base, with 15 bases left in between. CDR3 size: 15 residues. Germline loops: CDR1 SNHLY, CDR2 FYNNEI. The CDR3, as DNA: TGTGCCAGCACCCTTGGCGTGATCCGCACAGATACGCAGTATTTT. Translation: CASTLGVIRTDTQYF. The full variable domain, its missing parts supplied by reference TRBV2 and TRBJ2-3, is EPEVTQTPSHQVTQMGQEVILRCVPISNHLYFYWYRQILGQKVEFLVSFYNNEISEKSEIFDDQFSVERPDGSNFTLKIRSTKLEDSAMYFCASTLGVIRTDTQYFGPGTRLTVL.

The sample holds a few counts of this clonotype. V and J are TRBV6-5 and TRBJ2-7; D not certain. The CDR3 is 13 amino acids. Germline V CDR1 and CDR2: MNHEY, SVGAGI. V was pared by 1 base and J by 6 bases, with 10 bases between. The CDR3: CASSYLDGFEQYF. CDR3 DNA sequence: TGTGCCAGCAGTTACTTAGATGGTTTCGAGCAGTACTTC.